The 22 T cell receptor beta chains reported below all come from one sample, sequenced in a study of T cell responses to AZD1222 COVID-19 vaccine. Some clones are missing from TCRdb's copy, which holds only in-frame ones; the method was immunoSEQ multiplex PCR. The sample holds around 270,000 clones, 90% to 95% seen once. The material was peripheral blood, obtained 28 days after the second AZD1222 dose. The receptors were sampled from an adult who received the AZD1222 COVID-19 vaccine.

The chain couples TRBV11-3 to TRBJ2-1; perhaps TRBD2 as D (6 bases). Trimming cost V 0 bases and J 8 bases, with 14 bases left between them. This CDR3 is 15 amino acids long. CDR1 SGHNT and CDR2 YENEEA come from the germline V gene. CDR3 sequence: CASSLEGLPGDEQFF. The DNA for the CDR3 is TGTGCCAGCAGCTTAGAAGGGCTCCCGGGGGATGAGCAGTTCTTC. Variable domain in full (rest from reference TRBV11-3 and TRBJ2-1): EAGVVQSPRYKIIEKKQPVAFWCNPISGHNTLYWYLQNLGQGPELLIRYENEEAVDDSQLPKDRFSAERLKGVDSTLKIQPAELGDSAVYLCASSLEGLPGDEQFFGPGTRLTVL.

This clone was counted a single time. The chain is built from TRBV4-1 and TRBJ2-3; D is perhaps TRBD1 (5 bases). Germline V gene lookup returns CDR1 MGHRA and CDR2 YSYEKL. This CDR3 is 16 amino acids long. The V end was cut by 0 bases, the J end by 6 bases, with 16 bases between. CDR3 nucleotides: TGCGCCAGCAGCCAAGATCTGGGGCCTCGAACGGATACGCAGTATTTT. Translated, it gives CASSQDLGPRTDTQYF.

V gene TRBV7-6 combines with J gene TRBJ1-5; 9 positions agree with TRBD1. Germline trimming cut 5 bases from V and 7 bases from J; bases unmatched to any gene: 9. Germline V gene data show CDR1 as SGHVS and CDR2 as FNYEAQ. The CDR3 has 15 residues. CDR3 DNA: TGTGCCAGCAGCAGGACAGGGGTGGAGGGACAGCCCCAGCATTTT. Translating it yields CASSRTGVEGQPQHF.

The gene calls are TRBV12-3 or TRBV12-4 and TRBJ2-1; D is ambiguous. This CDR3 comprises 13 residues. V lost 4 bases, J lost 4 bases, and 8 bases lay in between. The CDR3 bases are TGTGCCAGCAGTTCGGTGATGTACAATGAGCAGTTCTTC. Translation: CASSSVMYNEQFF.

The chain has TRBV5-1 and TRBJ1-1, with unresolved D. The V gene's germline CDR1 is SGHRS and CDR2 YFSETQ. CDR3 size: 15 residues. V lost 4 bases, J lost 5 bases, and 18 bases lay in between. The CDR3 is CASSLRGVDSTEAFF. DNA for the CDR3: TGCGCCAGCAGCCTTCGCGGGGTTGATTCGACTGAAGCTTTCTTT.

CDR3: CASSLFERGVNNEQFF. DNA of the CDR3: TGCGCCAGCAGCCTCTTTGAGCGGGGGGTCAACAATGAGCAGTTCTTC. The rearrangement links TRBV5-1 to TRBJ2-1; TRBD2 aligns across 9 bases. This CDR3 has 16 residues. The germline V gene has CDR1 SGHRS and CDR2 YFSETQ. With V trimmed by 4 bases and J by 5 bases, 10 bases remained unmatched.

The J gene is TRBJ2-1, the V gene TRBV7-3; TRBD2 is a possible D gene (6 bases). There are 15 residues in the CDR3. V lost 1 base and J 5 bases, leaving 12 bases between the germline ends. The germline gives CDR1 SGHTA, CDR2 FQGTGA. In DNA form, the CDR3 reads TGTGCCAGCAGCTTAAAAGGGACTGGGAACAATGAGCAGTTCTTC. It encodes CASSLKGTGNNEQFF.

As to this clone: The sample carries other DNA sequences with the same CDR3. CDR3 region: CASSVGQGVYEQYF. CDR3 nucleotide sequence: TGTGCCAGCAGCGTAGGACAGGGAGTATACGAGCAGTACTTC. The chain couples TRBV9 to TRBJ2-7; 7 positions agree with TRBD1. Looked up from germline, CDR1 is SGDLS and CDR2 is YYNGEE. This CDR3 spans 14 amino acids. After removal of 0 bases from V and 4 bases from J, the junction contained 4 bases not matched to a gene.

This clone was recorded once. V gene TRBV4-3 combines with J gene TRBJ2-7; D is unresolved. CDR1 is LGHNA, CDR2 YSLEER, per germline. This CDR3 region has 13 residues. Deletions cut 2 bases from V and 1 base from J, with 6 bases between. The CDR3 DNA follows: TGCGCCAGCAGCCAACATAATTCCTACGAGCAGTACTTC. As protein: CASSQHNSYEQYF.

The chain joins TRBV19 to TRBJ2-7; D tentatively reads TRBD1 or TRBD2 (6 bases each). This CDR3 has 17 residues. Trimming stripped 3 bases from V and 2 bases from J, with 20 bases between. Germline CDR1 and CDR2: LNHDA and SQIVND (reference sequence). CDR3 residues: CASSIVLRGRGAYEQYF. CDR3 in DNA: TGTGCCAGTAGTATCGTCCTACGGGGGCGCGGGGCCTACGAGCAGTACTTC.

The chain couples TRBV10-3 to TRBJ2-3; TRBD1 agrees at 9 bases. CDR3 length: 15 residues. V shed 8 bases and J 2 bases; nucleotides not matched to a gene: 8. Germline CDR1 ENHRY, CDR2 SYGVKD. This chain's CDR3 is CAIRSRDRDTDTQYF. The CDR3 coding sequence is TGTGCCATCCGAAGCCGGGACAGGGACACAGATACGCAGTATTTT.

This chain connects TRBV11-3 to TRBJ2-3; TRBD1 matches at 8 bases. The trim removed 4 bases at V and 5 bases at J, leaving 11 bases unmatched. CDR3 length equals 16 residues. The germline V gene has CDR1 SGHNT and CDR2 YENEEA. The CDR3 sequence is CASSSQSGGAGDTQYF. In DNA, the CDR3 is TGTGCCAGCAGCTCCCAATCAGGGGGCGCGGGAGATACGCAGTATTTT.

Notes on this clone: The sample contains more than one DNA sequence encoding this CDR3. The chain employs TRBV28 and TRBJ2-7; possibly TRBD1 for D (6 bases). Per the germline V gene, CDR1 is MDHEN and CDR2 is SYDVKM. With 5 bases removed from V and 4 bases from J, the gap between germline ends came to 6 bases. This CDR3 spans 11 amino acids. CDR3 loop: CASSTGYEQYF. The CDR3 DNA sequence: TGTGCCAGCAGTACAGGGTACGAGCAGTACTTC.

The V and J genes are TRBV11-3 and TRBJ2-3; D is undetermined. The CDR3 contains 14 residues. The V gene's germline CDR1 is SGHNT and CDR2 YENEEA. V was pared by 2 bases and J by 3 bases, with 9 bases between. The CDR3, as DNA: TGTGCCAGCAGCTTAATGCCGGATACAGATACGCAGTATTTT. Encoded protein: CASSLMPDTDTQYF.

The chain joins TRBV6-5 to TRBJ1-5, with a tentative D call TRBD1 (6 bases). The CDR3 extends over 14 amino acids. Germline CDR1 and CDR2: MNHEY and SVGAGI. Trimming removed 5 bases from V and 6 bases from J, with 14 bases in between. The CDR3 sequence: CASSTTGFGQPQHF. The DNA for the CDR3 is TGTGCCAGCAGTACAACAGGGTTCGGTCAGCCCCAGCATTTT.

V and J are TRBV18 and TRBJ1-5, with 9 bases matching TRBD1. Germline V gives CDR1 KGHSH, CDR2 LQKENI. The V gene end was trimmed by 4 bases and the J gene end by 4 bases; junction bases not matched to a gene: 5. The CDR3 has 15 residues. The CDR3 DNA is TGTGCCAGCTCACTGACCGGGACAGGGAATCAGCCCCAGCATTTT. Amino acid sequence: CASSLTGTGNQPQHF.

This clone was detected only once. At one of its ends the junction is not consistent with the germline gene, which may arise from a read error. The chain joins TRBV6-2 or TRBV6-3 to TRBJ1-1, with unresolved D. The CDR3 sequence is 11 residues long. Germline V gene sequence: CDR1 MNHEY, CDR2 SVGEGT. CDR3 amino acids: CATSLNTEAFF. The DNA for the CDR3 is TGTGCCACCAGTCTTAACACTGAAGCTTTCTTT.

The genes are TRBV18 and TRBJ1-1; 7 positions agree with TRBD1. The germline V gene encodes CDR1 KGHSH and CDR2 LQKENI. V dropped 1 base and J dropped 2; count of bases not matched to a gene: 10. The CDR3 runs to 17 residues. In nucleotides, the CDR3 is TGTGCCAGCTCACCACAGGGAGGGGGCGGAATAAACACTGAAGCTTTCTTT. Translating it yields CASSPQGGGGINTEAFF.

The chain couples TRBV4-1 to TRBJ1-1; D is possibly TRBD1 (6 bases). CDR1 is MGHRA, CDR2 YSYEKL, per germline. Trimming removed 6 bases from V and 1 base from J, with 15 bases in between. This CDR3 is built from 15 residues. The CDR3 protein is CASRGYRDGNTEAFF. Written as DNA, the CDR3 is TGCGCCAGCAGAGGTTACAGGGATGGGAACACTGAAGCTTTCTTT.

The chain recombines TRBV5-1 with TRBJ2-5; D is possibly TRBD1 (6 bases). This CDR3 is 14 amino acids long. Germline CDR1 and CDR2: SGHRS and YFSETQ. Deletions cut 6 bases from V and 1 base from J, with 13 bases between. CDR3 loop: CASTTTQGQETQYF. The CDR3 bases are TGCGCCAGCACGACTACACAGGGCCAAGAGACCCAGTACTTC. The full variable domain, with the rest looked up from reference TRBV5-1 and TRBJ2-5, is KAGVTQTPRYLIKTRGQQVTLSCSPISGHRSVSWYQQTPGQGLQFLFEYFSETQRNKGNFPGRFSGRQFSNSRSEMNVSTLELGDSALYLCASTTTQGQETQYFGPGTRLLVL.

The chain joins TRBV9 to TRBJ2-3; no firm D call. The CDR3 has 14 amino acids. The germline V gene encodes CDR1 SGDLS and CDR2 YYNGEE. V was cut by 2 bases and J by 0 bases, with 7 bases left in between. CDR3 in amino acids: CASSVDWSTDTQYF. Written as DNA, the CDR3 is TGTGCCAGCAGCGTCGACTGGAGCACAGATACGCAGTATTTT. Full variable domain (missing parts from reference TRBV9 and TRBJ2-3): DSGVTQTPKHLITATGQRVTLRCSPRSGDLSVYWYQQSLDQGLQFLIQYYNGEERAKGNILERFSAQQFPDLHSELNLSSLELGDSALYFCASSVDWSTDTQYFGPGTRLTVL.

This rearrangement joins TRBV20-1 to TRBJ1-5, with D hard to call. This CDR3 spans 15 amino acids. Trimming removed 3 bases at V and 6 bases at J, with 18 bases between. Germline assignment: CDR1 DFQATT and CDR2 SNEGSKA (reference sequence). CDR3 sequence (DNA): TGCAGTGCTAGTAGGTTGGGAGGGTTAGCTCAGCCCCAGCATTTT. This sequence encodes CSASRLGGLAQPQHF.